This T cell receptor (beta chain) was recovered during a study of graft-versus-host responses after intestinal transplantation (dated by TCRdb to about 2021). With regard to the full study: Recipients received multivisceral, liver-intestinal, or isolated intestinal transplants. The cohort enrolled about 23 intestinal transplant recipients, one of whom was a retransplant, and a few patients without pretransplant specimens were excluded. Graft-versus-host and host-versus-graft alloreactive T cell clones were tracked in the graft, circulation and bone marrow after intestinal transplantation using bulk TCR-beta CDR3 sequencing. Donor T cell macrochimerism was defined as a peak of at least 4% donor T cells among recipient peripheral blood mononuclear cells. All recipients received anti-thymocyte globulin induction followed by maintenance tacrolimus and steroids for around 3 years. Rather than going through the commercial service, samples from a few later patients were sequenced in-house on an Illumina MiSeq and processed with MiXCR. Alloreactive clones were identified by sequencing pre-transplant mixed lymphocyte reaction products and comparing them with unstimulated pre-transplant donor and recipient T cells. Findings and caveats that apply to the study as a whole: Patients with donor T cell macrochimerism had high GvH to HvG T cell clonal ratios in their allografts. The relatively low number and heterogeneity of intestinal transplant patients limited the conclusions. GvH clones were found in recipient bone marrow, and some of the GvH clones appeared earlier in ileal mucosa or blood, which is consistent with an intestinal mucosal origin. Early after transplant, peak levels of circulating GvH clones were found to be associated with declines in HvG clones.

Comments on this clone: No cognate antigen has been identified for it. No base-level quality is on record; no much larger clone is a single base apart.

The germline V gene gives CDR1 as MDHEN and CDR2 as SYDVKM. Taken from cysteine to phenylalanine, the CDR3 has 14 residues. Only the CDR3 DNA stays, 42 bases, in frame from base 1. Deletion took 2 bases off V and 1 base off J, with a span of 8 bases between the germline ends. The library came from the immunoSEQ multiplex PCR assay. For most patients, genomic DNA was isolated using the Qiagen DNeasy Blood and Tissue Kit and was shipped frozen to Adaptive Biotechnologies for TCR sequencing. For most patients, high-throughput TCR-beta CDR3 sequencing of genomic DNA was performed by Adaptive Biotechnologies. The study's processing was this. TCR sequencing data were retrieved from Adaptive's ImmunoSEQ software for some 19 patients, whereas a few other patients were processed with MiXCR and VDJtools. To correct CD4 versus CD8 sorting errors, any sequence found in both subsets at a frequency ratio below 5:1 was removed. CDR3 nucleotide sequences shared between donor and recipient were removed because the origin of such sequences could not be assigned. Alloreactive clones required at least 2-fold expansion over unstimulated cells and minimum CFSE-low frequency of 0.002% (template counts) or 0.001% (read counts). Clones detected in sequenced pre-transplant spleen, lymph node, or MLR CFSE-low populations of the donor or recipient were defined as mappable. The cumulative frequency of alloreactive clones was calculated as a percentage of all sequences, weighted by copy number. Here the immuneACCESS table is served through TCRdb, limited to in-frame sequences with V and J called. Missing clones are a known gap in these copies; in checked studies unresolved V genes cover under half, and the rest lacks a known reason. V, J and clone size were drawn from that table, and D and trimming were deduced from the DNA. In all, the sample holds under 100,000 clones, and approximately 78% of those were seen once. Around 0.83% of the sample is held by the ten biggest clonotypes.

The time point label, as the study defines it: cells obtained before transplantation from donor or recipient. CD3+CD4+ and CD3+CD8+ populations were FACS-sorted from unstimulated pre-transplant donor and recipient cells taken from spleen or lymph nodes. This receptor chain uses TRBV28 and TRBJ2-5; tentative D gene TRBD2, with 6 bases matching. This clonotype originated in a human donor who received an intestinal transplant. The sequencing used unstimulated CD4+ T cells sorted from spleen or lymph node cells, collected before intestinal transplant. CDR3 region: CASSLGRGQETQYF. The nucleotide sequence is given as TGTGCCAGCAGTTTAGGGCGGGGCCAAGAGACCCAGTACTTC.